This paragraph covers one T cell receptor beta chain sequence. In the source study's methods: Researchers report that nucleated cell counts were estimated from reference gene primer amplification. Sequencing was performed with immunoSEQ multiplex PCR; in TCRdb, only in-frame clones are kept and a portion is missing. V, J and clone size are taken as reported in that table, and D and trimming were inferred from the DNA itself. The sample lists about 190,000 clones; 78% were seen once. V lost 2 bases to trimming and J lost 10 bases, with 17 bases between them. Per the germline V gene, CDR1 is MNHNY and CDR2 is SVGAGI (reference sequence). This CDR3 has 14 residues. These data are taken from a study of blood T cell repertoires in COVID-19. As for the study in general: T cells, B-cell-depleted T cells, or PBMCs supplied cDNA or gDNA.

Sequencing was done on a sample of peripheral blood. This chain uses TRBV6-6 with TRBJ1-1; D gene uncertain. The receptor was isolated from a woman at least 80 years old with active or convalescent COVID-19. CDR3 coding DNA: TGTGCCAGCAGTTACACGGGGTCACCACCGCTAGCTTTCTTT. Translation: CASSYTGSPPLAFF.